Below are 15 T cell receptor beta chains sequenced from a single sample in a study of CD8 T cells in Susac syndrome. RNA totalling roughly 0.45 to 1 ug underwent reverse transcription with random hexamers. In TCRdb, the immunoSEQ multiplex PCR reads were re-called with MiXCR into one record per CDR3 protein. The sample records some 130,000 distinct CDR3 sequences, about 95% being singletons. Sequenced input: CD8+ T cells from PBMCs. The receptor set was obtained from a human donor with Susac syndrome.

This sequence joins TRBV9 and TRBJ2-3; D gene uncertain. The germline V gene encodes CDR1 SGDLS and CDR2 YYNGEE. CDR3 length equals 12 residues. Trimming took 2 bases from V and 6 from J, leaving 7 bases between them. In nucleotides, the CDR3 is TGTGCCAGCAGCGTTAATAAGGATACGCAGTATTTT. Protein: CASSVNKDTQYF.

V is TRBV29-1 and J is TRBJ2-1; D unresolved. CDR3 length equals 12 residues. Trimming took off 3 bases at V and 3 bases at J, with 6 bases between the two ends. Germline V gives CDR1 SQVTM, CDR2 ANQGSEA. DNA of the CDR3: TGCAGCGTTGATCTGGACTACAATGAGCAGTTCTTC. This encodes CSVDLDYNEQFF.

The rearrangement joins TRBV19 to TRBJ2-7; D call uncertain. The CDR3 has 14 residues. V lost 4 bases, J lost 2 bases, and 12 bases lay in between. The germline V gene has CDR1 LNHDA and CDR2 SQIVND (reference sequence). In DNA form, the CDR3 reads TGTGCCAGTAGTAGCGGACGAGGAGCCTACGAGCAGTACTTC. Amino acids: CASSSGRGAYEQYF. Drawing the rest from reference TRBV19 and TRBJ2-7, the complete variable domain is DGGITQSPKYLFRKEGQNVTLSCEQNLNHDAMYWYRQDPGQGLRLIYYSQIVNDFQKGDIAEGYSVSREKKESFPLTVTSAQKNPTAFYLCASSSGRGAYEQYFGPGTRLTVT.

As DNA, the CDR3 is TGTGCCAGCAGCTCGGGACAGGATCCCTACGAGCAGTACTTC. Translated: CASSSGQDPYEQYF. The rearrangement joins TRBV7-8 to TRBJ2-7; 8 bases are a match to TRBD1. The CDR3 totals 14 residues. J gave up 2 bases and V 4 bases, and 4 bases lay outside the gene matches. CDR1 is SGHVS, CDR2 FQNEAQ, per germline.

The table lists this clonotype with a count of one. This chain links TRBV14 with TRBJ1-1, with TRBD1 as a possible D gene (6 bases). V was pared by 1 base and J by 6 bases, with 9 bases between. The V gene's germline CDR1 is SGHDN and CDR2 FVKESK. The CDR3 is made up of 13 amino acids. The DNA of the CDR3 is TGTGCCAGCAGCCAAGGGGCAGGGGCTGAAGCTTTCTTT. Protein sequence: CASSQGAGAEAFF. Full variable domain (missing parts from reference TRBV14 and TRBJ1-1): EAGVTQFPSHSVIEKGQTVTLRCDPISGHDNLYWYRRVMGKEIKFLLHFVKESKQDESGMPNNRFLAERTGGTYSTLKVQPAELEDSGVYFCASSQGAGAEAFFGQGTRLTVV.

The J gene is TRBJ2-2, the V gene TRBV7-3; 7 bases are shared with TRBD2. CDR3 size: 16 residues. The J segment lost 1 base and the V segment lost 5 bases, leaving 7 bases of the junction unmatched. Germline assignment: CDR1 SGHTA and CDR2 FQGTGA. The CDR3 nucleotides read TGTGCCAGCAGCCCGATAGCGGGCGGGAACACCGGGGAGCTGTTTTTT. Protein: CASSPIAGGNTGELFF.

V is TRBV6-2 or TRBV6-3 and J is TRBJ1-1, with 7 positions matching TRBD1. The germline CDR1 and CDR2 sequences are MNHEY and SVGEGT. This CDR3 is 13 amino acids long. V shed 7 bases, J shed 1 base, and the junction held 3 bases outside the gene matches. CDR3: CASTGTENTEAFF. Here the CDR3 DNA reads TGTGCCAGCACCGGGACAGAGAACACTGAAGCTTTCTTT.

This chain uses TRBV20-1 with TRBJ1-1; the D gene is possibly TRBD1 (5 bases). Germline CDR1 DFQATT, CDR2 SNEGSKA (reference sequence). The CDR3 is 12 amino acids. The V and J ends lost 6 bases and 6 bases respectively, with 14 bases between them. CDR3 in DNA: TGCAGTGCCATCACAGGAGATCCTGAAGCTTTCTTT. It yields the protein CSAITGDPEAFF.

The CDR3, as DNA: TGCAGCGTTGTTAGGGACTCCTACGAGCAGTACTTC. Its protein is CSVVRDSYEQYF. This chain joins TRBV29-1 and TRBJ2-7; no clear D gene. V was clipped by 4 bases and J by 0 bases, with 7 bases between them. This CDR3 contains 12 residues. CDR1 and CDR2 from the germline V gene are SQVTM and ANQGSEA.

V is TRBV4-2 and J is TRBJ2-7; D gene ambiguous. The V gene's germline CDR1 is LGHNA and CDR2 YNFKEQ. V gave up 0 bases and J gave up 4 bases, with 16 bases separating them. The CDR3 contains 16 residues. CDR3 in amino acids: CASSQDLARTTYEQYF. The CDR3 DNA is TGTGCCAGCAGCCAAGATTTGGCACGTACAACTTACGAGCAGTACTTC.

The DNA for the CDR3 is TGCGCCAGCAGCTACCGGGAGAGCACAGATACGCAGTATTTT. It encodes CASSYRESTDTQYF. The chain is built from TRBV5-1 and TRBJ2-3, with D possibly TRBD2 on 6 matching bases. The CDR3 loop spans 14 amino acids. Germline V gene data show CDR1 as SGHRS and CDR2 as YFSETQ. Trimming pared 3 bases from V and 0 bases from J, leaving 8 bases between.

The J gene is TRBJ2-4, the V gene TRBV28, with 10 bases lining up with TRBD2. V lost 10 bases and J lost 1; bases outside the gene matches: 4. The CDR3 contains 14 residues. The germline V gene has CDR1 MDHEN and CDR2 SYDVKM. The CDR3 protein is CAIAGGRAKNIQYF. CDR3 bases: TGTGCCATAGCGGGAGGCCGGGCCAAAAACATTCAGTACTTC.

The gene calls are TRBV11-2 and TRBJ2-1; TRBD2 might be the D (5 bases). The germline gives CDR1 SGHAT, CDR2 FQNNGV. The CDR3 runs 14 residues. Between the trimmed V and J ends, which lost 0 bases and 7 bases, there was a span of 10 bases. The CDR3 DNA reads TGTGCCAGCAGCTTAGAACTAGGTTGGAATGAGCAGTTCTTC. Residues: CASSLELGWNEQFF.

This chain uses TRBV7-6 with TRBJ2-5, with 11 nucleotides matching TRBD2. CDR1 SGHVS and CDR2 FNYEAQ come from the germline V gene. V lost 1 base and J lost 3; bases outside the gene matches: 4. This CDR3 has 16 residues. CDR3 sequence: CASSLVAGGPKETQYF. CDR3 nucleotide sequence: TGTGCCAGCAGCTTAGTAGCGGGAGGGCCTAAAGAGACCCAGTACTTC.

Here the CDR3 reads CAISVVQGPYNEQFF. DNA for the CDR3: TGTGCCATCAGTGTGGTGCAGGGCCCGTACAATGAGCAGTTCTTC. The chain employs TRBV10-3 and TRBJ2-1; TRBD1 is a possible D gene (5 bases). CDR1 is ENHRY, CDR2 SYGVKD, per germline. This CDR3 has 15 amino acids. With 4 bases removed from V and 4 bases from J, the gap between germline ends came to 14 bases.